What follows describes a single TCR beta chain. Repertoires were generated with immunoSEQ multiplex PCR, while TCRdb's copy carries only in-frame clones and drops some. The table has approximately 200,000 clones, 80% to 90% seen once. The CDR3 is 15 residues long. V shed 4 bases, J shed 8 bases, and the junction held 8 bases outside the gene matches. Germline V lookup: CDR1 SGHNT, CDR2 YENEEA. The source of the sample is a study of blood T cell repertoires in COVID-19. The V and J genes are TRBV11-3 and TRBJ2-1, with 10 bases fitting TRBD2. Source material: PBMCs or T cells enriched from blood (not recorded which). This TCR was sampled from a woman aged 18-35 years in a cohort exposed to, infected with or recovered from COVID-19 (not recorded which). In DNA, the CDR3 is TGTGCCAGCAGCTCCGGACTAGCGGAGGCCGATGAGCAGTTCTTC. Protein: CASSSGLAEADEQFF.